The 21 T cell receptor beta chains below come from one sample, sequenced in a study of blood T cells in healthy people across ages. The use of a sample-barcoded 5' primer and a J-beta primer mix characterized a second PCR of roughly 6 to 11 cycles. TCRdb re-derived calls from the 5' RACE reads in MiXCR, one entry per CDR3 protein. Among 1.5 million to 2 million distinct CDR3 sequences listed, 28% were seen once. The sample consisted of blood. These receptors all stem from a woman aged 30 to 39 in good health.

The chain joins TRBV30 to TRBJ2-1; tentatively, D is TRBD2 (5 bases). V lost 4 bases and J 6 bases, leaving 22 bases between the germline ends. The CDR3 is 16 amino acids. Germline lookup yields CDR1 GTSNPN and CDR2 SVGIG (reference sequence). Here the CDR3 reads CAWKNYLAGRRNEQFF. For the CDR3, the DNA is TGTGCCTGGAAAAACTACCTAGCTGGGCGGCGCAATGAGCAGTTCTTC.

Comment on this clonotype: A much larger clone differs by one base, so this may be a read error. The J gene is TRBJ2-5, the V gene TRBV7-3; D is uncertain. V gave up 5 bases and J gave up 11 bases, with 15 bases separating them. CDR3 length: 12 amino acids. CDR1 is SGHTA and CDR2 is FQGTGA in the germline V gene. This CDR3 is CASSPDMAEQYF. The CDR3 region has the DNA TGTGCCAGCAGCCCCGATATGGCTGAGCAGTACTTC.

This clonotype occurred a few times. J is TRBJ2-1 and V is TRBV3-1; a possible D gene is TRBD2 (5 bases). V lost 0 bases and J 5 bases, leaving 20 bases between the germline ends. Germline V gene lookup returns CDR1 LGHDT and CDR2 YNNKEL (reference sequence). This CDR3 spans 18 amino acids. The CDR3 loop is CASSQDYHGDPRDNEQFF. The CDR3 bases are TGTGCCAGCAGCCAAGATTATCACGGGGATCCGAGAGACAATGAGCAGTTCTTC.

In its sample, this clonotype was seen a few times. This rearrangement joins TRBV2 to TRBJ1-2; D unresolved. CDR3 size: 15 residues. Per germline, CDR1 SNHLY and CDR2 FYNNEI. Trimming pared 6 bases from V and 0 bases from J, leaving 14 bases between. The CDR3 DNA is TGTGCCAGCAGGCAATCAGGAGTTACTAACTATGGCTACACCTTC. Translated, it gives CASRQSGVTNYGYTF.

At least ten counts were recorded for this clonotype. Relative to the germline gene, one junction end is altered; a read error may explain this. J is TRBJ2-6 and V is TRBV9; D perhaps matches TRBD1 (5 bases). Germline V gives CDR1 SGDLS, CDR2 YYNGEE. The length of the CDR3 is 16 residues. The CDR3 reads CASSEVEGIGANALTF. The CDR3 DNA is TGTGCCAGCAGCGAGGTAGAAGGGATAGGGGCCAACGCCCTGACTTTC.

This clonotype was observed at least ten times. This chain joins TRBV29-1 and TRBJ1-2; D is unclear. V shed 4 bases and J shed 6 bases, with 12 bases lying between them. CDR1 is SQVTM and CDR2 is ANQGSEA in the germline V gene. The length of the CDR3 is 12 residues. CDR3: CSVVPLSDGYTF. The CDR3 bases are TGCAGCGTTGTGCCCTTATCCGATGGCTACACCTTC.

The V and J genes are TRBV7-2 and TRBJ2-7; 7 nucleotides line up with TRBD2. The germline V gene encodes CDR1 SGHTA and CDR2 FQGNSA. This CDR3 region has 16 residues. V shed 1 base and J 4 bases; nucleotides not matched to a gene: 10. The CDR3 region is CASSLEGTTRLYEQYF. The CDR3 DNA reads TGTGCCAGCAGCTTAGAGGGGACTACGAGATTATACGAGCAGTACTTC.

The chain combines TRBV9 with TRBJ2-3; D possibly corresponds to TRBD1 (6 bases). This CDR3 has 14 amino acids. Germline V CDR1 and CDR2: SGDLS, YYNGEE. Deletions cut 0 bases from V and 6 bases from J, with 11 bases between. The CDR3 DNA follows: TGTGCCAGCAGCGTAGGAGGGGGTCGGGATACGCAGTATTTT. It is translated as CASSVGGGRDTQYF.

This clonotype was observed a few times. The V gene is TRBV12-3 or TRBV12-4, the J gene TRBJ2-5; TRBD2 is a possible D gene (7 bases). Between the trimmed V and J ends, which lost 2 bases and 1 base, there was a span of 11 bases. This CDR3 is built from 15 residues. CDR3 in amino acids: CASSLWAGAQETQYF. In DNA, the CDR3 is TGTGCCAGCAGTTTATGGGCGGGGGCCCAAGAGACCCAGTACTTC.

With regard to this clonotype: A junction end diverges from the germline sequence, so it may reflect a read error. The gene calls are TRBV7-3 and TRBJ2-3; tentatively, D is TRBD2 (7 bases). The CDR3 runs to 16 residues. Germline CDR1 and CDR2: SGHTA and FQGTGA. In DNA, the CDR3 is TGTGCCAACAGCGGGGCTCCGGGGGCCCCAACAGATACGCAGTATTTT. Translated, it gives CANSGAPGAPTDTQYF.

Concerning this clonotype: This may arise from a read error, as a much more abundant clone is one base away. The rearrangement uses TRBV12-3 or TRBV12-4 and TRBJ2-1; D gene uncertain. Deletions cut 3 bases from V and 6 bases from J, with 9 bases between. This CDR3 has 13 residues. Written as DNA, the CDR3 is TGTGCCAGCAGTTTGATCGGCTGCAATGAGCAGTTCTTC. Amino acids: CASSLIGCNEQFF.

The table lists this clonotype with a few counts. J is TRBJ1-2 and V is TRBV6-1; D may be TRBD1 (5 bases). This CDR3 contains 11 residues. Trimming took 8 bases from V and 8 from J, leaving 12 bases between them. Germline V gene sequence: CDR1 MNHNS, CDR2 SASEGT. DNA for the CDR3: TGTGCCAGCCGCTCCGGGGGAGGCTACACCTTC. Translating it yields CASRSGGGYTF.

CDR3 nucleotides: TGTGCCAGCAGTTACACTGTGACTACAAGAGATACGCAGTATTTT. Protein: CASSYTVTTRDTQYF. This chain uses TRBV6-5 with TRBJ2-3; perhaps TRBD2 as D (5 bases). CDR1 is MNHEY and CDR2 is SVGAGI in the germline V gene. This CDR3 is built from 15 residues. With 2 bases removed from V and 5 bases from J, the gap between germline ends came to 14 bases.

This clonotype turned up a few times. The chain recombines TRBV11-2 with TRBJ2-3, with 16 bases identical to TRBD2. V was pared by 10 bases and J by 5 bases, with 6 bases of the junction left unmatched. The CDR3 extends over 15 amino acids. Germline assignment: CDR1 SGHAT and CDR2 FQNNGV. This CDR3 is CATGTSGGAVDTQYF. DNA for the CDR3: TGTGCCACCGGGACTAGCGGGGGGGCGGTAGATACGCAGTATTTT.

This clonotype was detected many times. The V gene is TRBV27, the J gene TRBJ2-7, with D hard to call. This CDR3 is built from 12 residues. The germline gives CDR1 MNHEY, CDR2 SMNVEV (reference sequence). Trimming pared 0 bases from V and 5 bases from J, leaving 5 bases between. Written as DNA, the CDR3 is TGTGCCAGCAGTTTATCACCCGACGAGCAGTACTTC. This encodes CASSLSPDEQYF.

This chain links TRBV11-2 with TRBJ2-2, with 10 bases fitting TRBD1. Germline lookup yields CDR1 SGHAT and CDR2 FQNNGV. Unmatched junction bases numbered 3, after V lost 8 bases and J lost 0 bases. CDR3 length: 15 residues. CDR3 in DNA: TGTGCCAGCGCGGGACAGGGGACGAACACCGGGGAGCTGTTTTTT. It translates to CASAGQGTNTGELFF.

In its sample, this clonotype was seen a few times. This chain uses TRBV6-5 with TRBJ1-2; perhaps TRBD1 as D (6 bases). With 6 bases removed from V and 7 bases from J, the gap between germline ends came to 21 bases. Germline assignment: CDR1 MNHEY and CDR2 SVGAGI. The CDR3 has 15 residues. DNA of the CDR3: TGTGCCAGCAGCGGCCTCAGGGGACCCCTTACTGGCTACACCTTC. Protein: CASSGLRGPLTGYTF.

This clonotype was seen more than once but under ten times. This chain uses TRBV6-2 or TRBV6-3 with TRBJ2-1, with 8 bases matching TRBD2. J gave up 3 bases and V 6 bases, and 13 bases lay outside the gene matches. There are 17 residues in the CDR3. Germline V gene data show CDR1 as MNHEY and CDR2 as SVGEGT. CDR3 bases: TGTGCCAGCAGCCCCAACGATATAGCGGGATACTACAATGAGCAGTTCTTC. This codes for CASSPNDIAGYYNEQFF.

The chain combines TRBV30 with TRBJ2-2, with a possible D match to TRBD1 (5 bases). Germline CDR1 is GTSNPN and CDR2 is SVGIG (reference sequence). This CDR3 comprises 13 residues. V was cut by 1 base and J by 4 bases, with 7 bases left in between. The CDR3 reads CAWSEGFTGELFF. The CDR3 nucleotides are TGTGCCTGGAGTGAGGGGTTCACCGGGGAGCTGTTTTTT.

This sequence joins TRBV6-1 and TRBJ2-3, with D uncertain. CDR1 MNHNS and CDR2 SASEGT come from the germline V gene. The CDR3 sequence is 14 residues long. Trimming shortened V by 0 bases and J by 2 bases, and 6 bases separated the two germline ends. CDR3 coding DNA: TGTGCCAGCAGTGAAGCGGGTATCACAGATACGCAGTATTTT. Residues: CASSEAGITDTQYF.

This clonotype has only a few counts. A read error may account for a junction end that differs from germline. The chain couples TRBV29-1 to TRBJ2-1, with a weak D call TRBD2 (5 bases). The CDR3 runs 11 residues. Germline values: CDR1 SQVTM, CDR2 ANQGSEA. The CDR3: CGVGEYNEQFF. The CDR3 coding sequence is TGCGGCGTTGGGGAGTACAATGAGCAGTTCTTC.